This TCR beta chain was found in a study of T cells in localized non-small cell lung cancer. This clone was observed a single time. What it binds is not known. Measured with immunoSEQ multiplex PCR; TCRdb has only the in-frame clones, and not every one. The repertoire includes 70,000 to 95,000 clones, approximately 90% of them detected once, and approximately 4% sits in the top ten. General study points: Heterogeneity is still possible, as just one tumor region was sequenced. Uninvolved nearby lung showed the greatest T cell clonality, exceeding that found in tumor. An association was observed between higher blood T cell density and longer overall survival. Adjacent lung had a median around 60 of the 100 largest tumor clones.

The germline V and J ends were trimmed by 8 bases and 10 bases, with 14 bases remaining between them. Germline V gene sequence: CDR1 LNHDA, CDR2 SQIVND (reference sequence). The CDR3 is 11 amino acids. The chain combines TRBV19 with TRBJ1-1; no reliable D call. The clonotype comes from a woman between 40 and 69 years old with stage II squamous cell lung carcinoma. Sequences were derived from PBMCs, sampled before any cancer treatment. The CDR3 spells CASFSGGGAFF. The DNA for the CDR3 is TGTGCCAGTTTTTCAGGTGGTGGAGCTTTCTTT.